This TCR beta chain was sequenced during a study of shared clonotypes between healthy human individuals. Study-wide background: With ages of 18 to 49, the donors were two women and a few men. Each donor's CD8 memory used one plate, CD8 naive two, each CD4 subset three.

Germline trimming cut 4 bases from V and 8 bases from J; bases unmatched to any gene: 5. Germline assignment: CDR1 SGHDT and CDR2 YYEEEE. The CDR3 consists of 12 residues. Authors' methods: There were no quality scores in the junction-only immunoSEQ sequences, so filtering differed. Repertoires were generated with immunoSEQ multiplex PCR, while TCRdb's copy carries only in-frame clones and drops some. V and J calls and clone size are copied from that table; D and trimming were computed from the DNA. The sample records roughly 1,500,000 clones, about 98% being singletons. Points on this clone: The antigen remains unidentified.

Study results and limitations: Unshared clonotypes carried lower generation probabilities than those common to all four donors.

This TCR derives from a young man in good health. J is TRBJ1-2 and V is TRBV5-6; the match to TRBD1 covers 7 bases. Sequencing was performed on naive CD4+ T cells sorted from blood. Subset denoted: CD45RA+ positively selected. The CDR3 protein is CASSRQGGGYTF. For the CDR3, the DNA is TGTGCCAGCAGCCGGCAGGGGGGAGGCTACACCTTC.